This TCR beta chain was sequenced for a study of tumor and adjacent non-tumor tissue in lung cancer (dated by TCRdb to 2017 to 2018). Regarding the research as a whole: The cohort included eleven to twelve adenocarcinoma, a couple of squamous cell carcinoma and 1 small cell lung cancer patients. TCRbeta CDR3 sequencing was performed on around 30 paired specimens, with one tumor sample and one normal lung sample collected per patient. In total, sequencing yielded fewer than 150 million productive TCRbeta reads, which works out to an average of roughly 4.2 million reads per sample. Ages among the approximately 15 patients ranged from about 30 to 85 years, there were 10 men and 5 women, and disease was at TNM stage I to III. The study compared bulk TCRbeta repertoires from lung tumor tissue and matched distant non-tumor lung tissue of some 14 lung cancer patients. Beyond this particular receptor, the publication reports: Because peripheral blood was not sequenced, the blood TCRbeta repertoires of the lung cancer patients in the study went unexamined. TCR diversity (inverse Simpson) was significantly higher in tumor than in normal lung tissue (approximately 440 vs 150, P = 0.0075, Mann-Whitney U test). Younger patients had significantly higher TCR diversity, and higher tumor TCR diversity was associated with shorter overall and disease-free survival. Neither the sequencing platform nor unique molecular identifiers are mentioned in the methods. Only about 16 patients were included in the cohort, and the need for larger samples and more detailed clinical data was noted by the authors. A significantly larger cumulative share of the repertoire was made up by the top 100 clones in normal lung than in tumor tissue.

As regards this clonotype: The specificity of this receptor is unknown. Sequence at one end of the junction differs from germline and may be a read error.

Reading the germline V gene gives CDR1 SGHNT and CDR2 YENEEA. The CDR3 covers 15 residues, taking in both the cysteine and the phenylalanine. Of all the DNA, just the CDR3 is kept, 45 bases in frame from base 1. Libraries were built with multiplex PCR. Sequencing used an Illumina HiSeq 2500. Following protocols modified from ARM-PCR, the researchers constructed TCRbeta libraries through three rounds of nested PCR with primers (Table S4). Before sequencing, PCR products of 200-500 bp were cut from the gel and purified using the QIAquick gel extraction kit. As for the authors' bioinformatics: Reads were cleaned with Trimmomatic, merged with FLASH into complete CDR3 sequences, and assigned to V(D)J germline segments with MiTCR. Clonal diversity was computed as the inverse Simpson's index with VDJtools. Productive reads were defined as in-frame sequences without a premature stop codon. TCRdb reran the public reads through fastp at Q25 and MiXCR, keeping productive beta chains. One record per CDR3 amino acid sequence lists the most common genes and DNA. The V and J calls come from TCRdb's annotation, not from the publication. In all, the sample holds 90,000 to 110,000 distinct CDR3 sequences, and around 80% of those were seen once. In total, the top ten clones hold under 45% of the sample.

RNA was extracted from bulk unsorted tissue and checked for quality with a NanoDrop ND-1000 and an Agilent 2100. All donors had newly diagnosed lung cancer, had not received prior chemotherapy, and were admitted for thoracic surgery in China between August and November 2014. Anyone who had undergone radiotherapy or chemotherapy before, or who had another cancer at the same time, was left out of the study. Pieces of surgical tissue measuring 1-2 cm3 were kept in RNAlater solution and stored at -80 degrees C until use. In this chain, TRBV11-3 is recombined with TRBJ2-2; TRBD1 lines up with 9 middle nucleotides. The TCR sequence derives from a woman in her fifties or sixties with non-small cell lung cancer. Sequenced input: lung tumor tissue. The bases read TGTGCCAGCAGCCACTGGACAGGGGTCACCGGTGAGCTGTTTTTT. Translated, this is CASSHWTGVTGELFF.